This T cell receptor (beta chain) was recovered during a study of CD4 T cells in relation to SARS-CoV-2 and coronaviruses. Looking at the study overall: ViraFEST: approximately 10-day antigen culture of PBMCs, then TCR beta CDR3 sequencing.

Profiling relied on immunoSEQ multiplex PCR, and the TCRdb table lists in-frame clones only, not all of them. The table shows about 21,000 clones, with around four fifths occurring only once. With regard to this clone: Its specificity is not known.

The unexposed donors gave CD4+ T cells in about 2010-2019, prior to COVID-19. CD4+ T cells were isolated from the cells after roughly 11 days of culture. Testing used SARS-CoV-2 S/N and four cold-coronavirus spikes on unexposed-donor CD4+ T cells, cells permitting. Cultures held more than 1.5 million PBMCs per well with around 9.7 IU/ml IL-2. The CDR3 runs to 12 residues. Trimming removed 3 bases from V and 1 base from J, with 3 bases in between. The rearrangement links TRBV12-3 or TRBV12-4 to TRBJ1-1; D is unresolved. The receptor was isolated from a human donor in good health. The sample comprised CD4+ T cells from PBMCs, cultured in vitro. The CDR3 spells CASSFSNTEAFF. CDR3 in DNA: TGTGCCAGCAGTTTTTCGAACACTGAAGCTTTCTTT.